This TCR beta chain was sequenced in a study of T cell responses to AZD1222 COVID-19 vaccine. About the research overall: Pooling was applied to second doses at about 4 or about 12 weeks.

General study points: Baseline serology detected seropositivity in only six or seven AZD1222 recipients. Mostly white British, mostly female donors; authors suggested clonal diversity may be underestimated.

This CDR3 comprises 16 residues. V lost 3 bases and J 0 bases, leaving 14 bases between the germline ends. The germline V gene has CDR1 MGHRA and CDR2 YSYEKL. Notes on this clone: The antigen remains unidentified.

The repertoire was sequenced with immunoSEQ multiplex PCR; TCRdb's copy has only in-frame clones and lacks some. The sample yields some 99,000 clones, 70% to 90% seen once. The input for sequencing was peripheral blood, taken on day 0 of AZD1222 vaccination. This chain joins TRBV4-1 and TRBJ1-1, with a weak D call TRBD1 (5 bases). The clonotype comes from an adult in good health. CDR3 amino acids: CASSQIWGSLNTEAFF. In DNA, the CDR3 is TGCGCCAGCAGCCAGATTTGGGGCTCTTTGAACACTGAAGCTTTCTTT.